This record covers a single TCR beta chain. Its antigen is unknown. This specimen belongs to a study of identical twins. General observations from the study: The conclusions drew on cross-sectional statistical analysis instead of tracking the same donors.

V dropped 5 bases and J dropped 1 base, with 11 bases sitting between them. CDR1 MNHEY and CDR2 SVGEGT come from the germline V gene. The length of the CDR3 is 14 residues. MiXCR was run by TCRdb on the 5' RACE reads, yielding one entry per CDR3 protein. The table lists roughly 480,000 distinct CDR3 sequences, roughly 26% of them singletons. These data also formed part of another study, on T cells expressing NK-cell markers. From that report: Leadership of the CD3+CD56-NKG2C+ fraction also belonged to these clonotypes in four donors.

V and J are TRBV6-2 or TRBV6-3 and TRBJ2-5, with D perhaps matching TRBD2 (5 bases). Material: CD4+ T cells sorted from blood. The sequence came from a woman younger than 35 in good health. The CDR3 reads CASSQSTTQETQYF. In DNA form, the CDR3 reads TGTGCCAGCAGTCAGTCGACTACCCAAGAGACCCAGTACTTC.